This TCR beta chain was recorded in a study of response to subunit inactivated influenza vaccine. TCRdb reprocessed the RT-PCR reads with MiXCR, giving one entry per CDR3 protein. Here the sample spans about half a million distinct CDR3 sequences, less than 10% being singletons. The CDR3 is made up of 18 amino acids. CDR1 is MNHEY, CDR2 SMNVEV, per germline (reference sequence). V shed 1 base, J shed 10 bases, and the junction held 16 bases outside the gene matches. The specimen was PBMCs from blood, collected 23 to 25 months after vaccination. The chain employs TRBV27 and TRBJ2-1; 10 bases are shared with TRBD2. The source of this sequence is a man aged 50-75 years who received an inactivated influenza vaccine. As DNA, the CDR3 is TGTGCCAGCAGTTTATTGCGTGTATTAGCGGGAGGAGAAGGGGAGCAGTTCTTC. Its translation is CASSLLRVLAGGEGEQFF.